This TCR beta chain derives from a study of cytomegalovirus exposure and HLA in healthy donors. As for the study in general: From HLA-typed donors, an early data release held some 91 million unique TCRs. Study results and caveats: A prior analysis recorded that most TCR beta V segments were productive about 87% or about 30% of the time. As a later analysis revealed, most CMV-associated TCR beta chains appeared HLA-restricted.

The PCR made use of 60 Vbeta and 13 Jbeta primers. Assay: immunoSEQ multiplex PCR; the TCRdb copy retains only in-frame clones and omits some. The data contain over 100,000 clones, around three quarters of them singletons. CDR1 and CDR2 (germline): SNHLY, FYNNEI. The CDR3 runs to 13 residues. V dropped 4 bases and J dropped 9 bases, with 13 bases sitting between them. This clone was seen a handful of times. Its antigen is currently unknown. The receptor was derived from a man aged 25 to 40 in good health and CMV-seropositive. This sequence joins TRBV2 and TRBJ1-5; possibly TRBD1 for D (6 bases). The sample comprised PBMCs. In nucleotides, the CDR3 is TGTGCCAGCAGTGCCGGGACACAAGTGCCCCAGCATTTT. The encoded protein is CASSAGTQVPQHF.